Following are 2 T cell receptor beta chains from one sample sequenced in a study of cytomegalovirus exposure and HLA in healthy donors. TCRdb's copy holds only in-frame clones and misses some; the assay was immunoSEQ multiplex PCR. This table has over 60,000 clones, approximately 95% appearing once. The sequencing sample was made of PBMCs. These receptors came from a man aged 18 to 29 in good health and CMV-seronegative.

This chain links TRBV18 with TRBJ1-1; 9 bases fit TRBD1. With V trimmed by 5 bases and J by 1 base, 2 bases remained unmatched. Germline V gene sequence: CDR1 KGHSH, CDR2 LQKENI. The CDR3 is made up of 14 amino acids. The CDR3 bases are TGTGCCAGCTCAAGACAGGGGGAGAACACTGAAGCTTTCTTT. Translated, it gives CASSRQGENTEAFF.

The V and J genes are TRBV27 and TRBJ2-3; a weak D match, TRBD1 (5 bases). Trimming shortened V by 1 base and J by 2 bases, and 10 bases separated the two germline ends. Germline lookup yields CDR1 MNHEY and CDR2 SMNVEV (reference sequence). This CDR3 contains 15 residues. CDR3 sequence: CASSLYQGSTDTQYF. For the CDR3, the DNA is TGTGCCAGCAGTTTATACCAGGGATCCACAGATACGCAGTATTTT.